This TCR beta chain derives from a study of T cell responses to AZD1222 COVID-19 vaccine. Across the whole study: Whether given at about 4 or about 12 weeks, second doses were pooled. Study-wide results and caveats: No day 14 peak samples; only post-peak repertoires were characterized. With dominance at 160-218 and 743-854, vaccine-associated CD4 TCRs spanned spike.

V shed 3 bases and J 3 bases; nucleotides not matched to a gene: 2. The CDR3 spans 13 residues. Germline V gives CDR1 KGHSH, CDR2 LQKENI. Assay used: immunoSEQ multiplex PCR; TCRdb lists only in-frame clones, some missing. This table has 110,000 or so clones, 88% appearing once. With respect to this clone: Its target is not known.

The source was peripheral blood, collected on day 0 of AZD1222 vaccination. The source is an adult in good health. This chain uses TRBV18 with TRBJ2-7, with 7 bases lining up with TRBD1. This chain's CDR3 is CASSPGQHYEQYF. CDR3 coding DNA: TGTGCCAGCTCACCGGGACAGCACTACGAGCAGTACTTC.